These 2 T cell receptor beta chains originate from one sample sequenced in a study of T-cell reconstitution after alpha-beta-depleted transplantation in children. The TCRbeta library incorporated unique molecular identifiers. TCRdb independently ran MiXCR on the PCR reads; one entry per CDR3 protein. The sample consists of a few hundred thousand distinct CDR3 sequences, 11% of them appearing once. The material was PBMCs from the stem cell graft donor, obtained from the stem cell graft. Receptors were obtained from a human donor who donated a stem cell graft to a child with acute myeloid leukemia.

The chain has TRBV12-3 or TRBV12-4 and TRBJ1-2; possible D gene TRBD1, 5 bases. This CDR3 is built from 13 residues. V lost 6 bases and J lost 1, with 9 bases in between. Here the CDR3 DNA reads TGTGCCAGCAGCGACAGTATTAACTATGGCTACACCTTC. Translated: CASSDSINYGYTF.

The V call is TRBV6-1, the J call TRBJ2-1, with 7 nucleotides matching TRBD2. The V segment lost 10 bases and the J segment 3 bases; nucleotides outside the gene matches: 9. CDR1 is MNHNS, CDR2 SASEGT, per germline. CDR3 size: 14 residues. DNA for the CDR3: TGTGCCACTGCCCCTAGCGGCGACTACAATGAGCAGTTCTTC. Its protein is CATAPSGDYNEQFF.